Reported below is one TCR beta chain. Its antigen remains unidentified. CDR1 and CDR2 from the germline V gene are MNHEY and SMNVEV (reference sequence). The ends lost 2 bases at V and 7 bases at J; junction bases unmatched: 7. The CDR3 loop spans 14 amino acids. This sample is part of a study of TIL therapy for anti-PD-1-resistant metastatic lung cancer. Study details: Most patients had lung adenocarcinoma; a few tumors were EGFR-mutant, two ALK-rearranged; half smoked currently or formerly.

As to time point: pre-treatment sample, taken before nivolumab and TIL therapy. Tumor tissue came from excised metastases, mostly pleural nodules or supraclavicular lymph nodes. The libraries were made with immunoSEQ v3. Clones were read by immunoSEQ multiplex PCR, and TCRdb kept only the in-frame ones, dropping some. The sample has under 100,000 clones; 55% to 75% are singletons. Study-wide findings and caveats: Compared with baseline intratumoral T cells, expanded TIL cultures were more clonal and less diverse (around 5.7% vs 31%).

The sequencing used tumor tissue, collected at baseline. This sequence joins TRBV27 and TRBJ2-7, with 8 bases fitting TRBD1. The clonotype originates from a person between 25 and 80 years old with non-small cell lung cancer. The CDR3, as DNA: TGTGCCAGCAGTTTAGGGCAGGGGGCGAGGGAGCAGTACTTC. Residues: CASSLGQGAREQYF.